The clone carrying this T cell receptor beta chain was counted between two and nine times. Trimming took off 2 bases at V and 5 bases at J, with 6 bases between the two ends. Germline CDR1 KGHDR, CDR2 SFDVKD. CDR3 length: 13 amino acids. TCRdb fed the RT-PCR reads into MiXCR, producing one record per CDR3 protein. The table shows 550,000 to 750,000 distinct CDR3 sequences, with approximately 15% occurring only once. The chain is built from TRBV24-1 and TRBJ1-5; D is unresolved. This TCR was sampled from a female donor in good health, serving as a healthy control. The material sequenced was memory CD4+ T cells from blood. The CDR3 is CATSDSIDQPQHF. The CDR3 bases are TGTGCCACCAGTGATTCGATCGATCAGCCCCAGCATTTT.